A selection of T cell receptor beta chains follows, all from one sample in a study of T cell responses to AZD1222 COVID-19 vaccine. Some clones are missing from TCRdb's copy, which holds only in-frame ones; the method was immunoSEQ multiplex PCR. This table has roughly 100,000 clones, approximately 86% appearing once. The sequencing used peripheral blood, collected on day 0 of AZD1222 vaccination. The receptors derive from an adult in good health. CDR3s include the opening cysteine and the closing phenylalanine or tryptophan. A D gene is named only where the DNA matches it firmly. Some rows mark clone size as missing; the rest say once, few, many or name a class of expanded clone.

TRBV2	14	NA	TRBJ2-7	NA	CASLLGQYSYEQYF	TGTGCCAGCCTCCTGGGGCAGTACTCCTACGAGCAGTACTTC
TRBV11-2	15	NA	TRBJ1-1	NA	CASSLARDWNTEAFF	TGTGCCAGCAGCTTAGCCCGGGACTGGAACACTGAAGCTTTCTTT
TRBV2	12	TRBD1	TRBJ1-4	NA	CASRDRDVKLFF	TGTGCCAGCCGGGACAGGGACGTAAAACTGTTTTTT
TRBV4-2	15	TRBD1	TRBJ2-7	NA	CASSPSRDSTYEQYF	TGTGCCAGCAGCCCGTCCCGGGACAGTACCTACGAGCAGTACTTC
TRBV6-5	15	TRBD2	TRBJ2-7	once	CASSYSGGRAHEQYF	TGTGCCAGCAGTTACTCGGGCGGGAGGGCCCACGAGCAGTACTTC
TRBV29-1	13	TRBD1	TRBJ2-7	NA	CSVENRGKYEQYF	TGCAGCGTTGAAAACAGGGGGAAGTACGAGCAGTACTTC
TRBV6-5	11	NA	TRBJ1-2	NA	CASSSHRFYTF	TGTGCCAGCAGCTCGCACAGGTTCTACACCTTC
TRBV19	14	NA	TRBJ2-2	NA	CASRGQSNTGELFF	TGTGCCAGTAGAGGGCAGTCGAACACCGGGGAGCTGTTTTTT
TRBV7-2	15	TRBD1	TRBJ1-5	NA	CASSLVGQGNQPQHF	TGTGCCAGCAGCTTAGTTGGACAGGGAAATCAGCCCCAGCATTTT
TRBV2	14	NA	TRBJ1-1	NA	CASSDGGLGVEAFF	TGTGCCAGCAGTGATGGGGGGCTGGGCGTCGAAGCTTTCTTT
TRBV5-6	16	TRBD1	TRBJ1-2	once	CASSLDQGAAMWGYTF	TGTGCCAGCAGCTTGGATCAGGGGGCAGCTATGTGGGGCTACACCTTC
TRBV20-1	11	NA	TRBJ2-1	NA	CSARVFDEQFF	TGCAGTGCTAGGGTCTTCGATGAGCAGTTCTTC
TRBV28	15	TRBD1	TRBJ2-7	NA	CASSFYGTGQGEQYF	TGTGCCAGCAGTTTTTATGGGACAGGGCAGGGCGAGCAGTACTTC
TRBV18	13	NA	TRBJ1-1	NA	CASSPKMNTEAFF	TGTGCCAGCTCACCAAAAATGAACACTGAAGCTTTCTTT
TRBV5-1	14	TRBD1	TRBJ1-2	NA	CASSPTGAEYGYTF	TGCGCCAGCAGCCCCACAGGGGCCGAGTATGGCTACACCTTC
TRBV9	14	NA	TRBJ2-7	NA	CASSVASKGHEQYF	TGTGCCAGCAGCGTAGCTTCGAAGGGCCACGAGCAGTACTTC
TRBV25-1	15	TRBD1	TRBJ1-1	NA	CASSASGQGNTEAFF	TGTGCCAGCAGTGCTTCGGGACAGGGGAACACTGAAGCTTTCTTT
TRBV5-1	14	TRBD1	TRBJ2-1	once	CASSTGGSYNEQFF	TGCGCCAGCAGCACAGGGGGGTCCTACAATGAGCAGTTCTTC
TRBV6-5	13	NA	TRBJ1-2	NA	CASSYFVTGGYTF	TGTGCCAGCAGTTACTTTGTTACGGGTGGCTACACCTTC
TRBV1	16	NA	TRBJ1-3	NA	CTSSLAGTASGNTIYF	TGCACCAGCAGCCTCGCCGGGACGGCCTCTGGAAACACCATATATTTT
TRBV2	14	NA	TRBJ2-2	NA	CASRLSDNPGELFF	TGTGCCAGCAGGTTGTCGGACAATCCCGGGGAGCTGTTTTTT
TRBV28	16	TRBD1	TRBJ2-7	NA	CASSLSSAGTAYEQYF	TGTGCCAGCAGTTTATCCTCCGCCGGGACAGCCTACGAGCAGTACTTC
TRBV3-1/TRBV3-2	14	NA	TRBJ2-7	NA	CASSLQLTAYEQYF	TGTGCCAGCAGCCTCCAACTGACAGCCTACGAGCAGTACTTC
TRBV7-2	13	NA	TRBJ2-1	NA	CASSLLSGDEQFF	TGTGCCAGCAGCTTACTCTCTGGGGATGAGCAGTTCTTC
TRBV9	13	TRBD2	TRBJ2-1	NA	CASSVAGGLKQFF	TGTGCCAGCAGCGTAGCGGGGGGACTCAAACAGTTCTTC
TRBV28	12	NA	TRBJ1-5	NA	CASSSPNQPQHF	TGTGCCAGCAGTTCCCCCAATCAGCCCCAGCATTTT
TRBV11-2	19	TRBD1	TRBJ1-3	NA	CASSLVGGTGALSGNTIYF	TGTGCCAGCAGCTTAGTAGGGGGGACAGGGGCCCTCTCTGGAAACACCATATATTTT
TRBV19	16	TRBD2	TRBJ2-2	NA	CASRLSGTSSSGELFF	TGTGCCAGTAGACTTTCCGGGACTAGCTCCTCCGGGGAGCTGTTTTTT
TRBV6-6	14	TRBD1	TRBJ2-3	once	CASSPTGVTGTQYF	TGTGCCAGCAGCCCCACAGGGGTTACGGGTACGCAGTATTTT
TRBV25-1	15	NA	TRBJ2-3	once	CASSETGSSTDTQYF	TGTGCCAGCAGTGAAACCGGCAGCAGCACAGATACGCAGTATTTT
TRBV29-1	14	TRBD1	TRBJ1-2	NA	CSAIGQGVDYGYTF	TGCAGCGCGATCGGACAGGGGGTAGACTATGGCTACACCTTC
TRBV10-3	16	NA	TRBJ2-5	NA	CAIGTSGRGPQETQYF	TGTGCCATCGGGACCTCGGGCAGAGGACCCCAAGAGACCCAGTACTTC
TRBV28	13	NA	TRBJ2-2	once	CATREQGHGELFF	TGTGCCACCAGGGAACAGGGCCACGGGGAGCTGTTTTTT
TRBV7-8	15	NA	TRBJ2-2	NA	CASSLETGNTGELFF	TGTGCCAGCAGCTTAGAAACCGGGAACACCGGGGAGCTGTTTTTT
TRBV5-8	14	NA	TRBJ2-5	NA	CASSQPNRVETQYF	TGTGCCAGCAGCCAACCTAACAGGGTTGAGACCCAGTACTTC
TRBV6-4	9	NA	TRBJ1-1	NA	CASLGGGSF	TGTGCCAGCTTGGGGGGGGGCTCCTTT
TRBV5-1	15	NA	TRBJ1-2	few	CASSPGTSINYGYTF	TGCGCCAGCAGCCCCGGGACATCCATCAACTATGGCTACACCTTC
TRBV7-8	18	NA	TRBJ2-5	once	CASSLLGAAMGKGETQYF	TGTGCCAGCAGCCTTCTTGGGGCCGCTATGGGCAAAGGAGAGACCCAGTACTTC
TRBV25-1	14	TRBD1	TRBJ2-7	NA	CASSLRDREHEQYF	TGTGCCAGCAGTTTGAGGGACAGGGAGCACGAGCAGTACTTC
TRBV2	15	TRBD1	TRBJ1-1	NA	CASSPRDRGSTEAFF	TGTGCCAGCAGTCCCCGGGACAGGGGATCCACTGAAGCTTTCTTT
TRBV6-6	15	NA	TRBJ1-3	NA	CASSYSFGAGNTIYF	TGTGCCAGCAGTTACTCGTTCGGGGCTGGAAACACCATATATTTT
TRBV29-1	10	NA	TRBJ1-1	few	CSVVNTEAFF	TGCAGCGTGGTGAACACTGAAGCTTTCTTT
TRBV6-2/TRBV6-3	11	NA	TRBJ2-4	NA	CASSSGVAQYF	TGTGCCAGCAGCTCAGGGGTCGCTCAGTACTTC
TRBV6-1	14	NA	TRBJ1-5	NA	CASSEVWGNQPQHF	TGTGCCAGCAGTGAAGTTTGGGGCAATCAGCCCCAGCATTTT
TRBV10-3	17	TRBD2	TRBJ2-2	NA	CAISEPSGGAGTGELFF	TGTGCCATCAGTGAGCCTAGCGGGGGGGCGGGCACCGGGGAGCTGTTTTTT
TRBV19	13	TRBD1	TRBJ1-2	NA	CASSIGQDYGYTF	TGTGCCAGTAGTATTGGACAGGACTATGGCTACACCTTC
TRBV27	15	NA	TRBJ1-6	NA	CASSLEQAANSPLHF	TGTGCCAGCAGTCTCGAACAGGCAGCCAATTCACCCCTCCACTTT
TRBV2	15	TRBD1	TRBJ1-2	once	CASSSGQPVNYGYTF	TGTGCCAGCAGCTCGGGACAGCCGGTAAACTATGGCTACACCTTC
TRBV5-1	15	NA	TRBJ1-2	once	CASSTGQTSNYGYTF	TGCGCCAGCAGCACGGGCCAAACCTCCAACTATGGCTACACCTTC
TRBV18	14	NA	TRBJ1-1	once	CASSPPTLNTEAFF	TGTGCCAGCTCACCACCGACATTGAACACTGAAGCTTTCTTT
TRBV19	11	NA	TRBJ2-5	NA	CASSIGKTQYF	TGTGCCAGTAGTATAGGGAAGACCCAGTACTTC
TRBV28	13	NA	TRBJ2-7	NA	CASQGGYSYEQYF	TGTGCCAGTCAGGGGGGGTACTCCTACGAGCAGTACTTC
TRBV27	14	NA	TRBJ2-3	once	CASSPSTRGNTQYF	TGTGCCAGCAGTCCCTCGACACGAGGGAATACGCAGTATTTT
TRBV18	13	NA	TRBJ1-5	NA	CASSETEIQPQHF	TGTGCCAGCTCAGAGACAGAAATTCAGCCCCAGCATTTT
TRBV12-3/TRBV12-4	13	TRBD2	TRBJ2-1	NA	CASKTSGTAEQFF	TGTGCCAGCAAGACTAGCGGGACGGCTGAGCAGTTCTTC
TRBV19	18	TRBD1	TRBJ1-5	NA	CASSTRLTTGGAGQPQHF	TGTGCCAGTAGTACCCGACTCACGACAGGGGGCGCGGGTCAGCCCCAGCATTTT
TRBV2	14	NA	TRBJ1-5	NA	CASKWQGIAEPQHF	TGTGCCAGCAAGTGGCAGGGAATAGCAGAGCCCCAGCATTTT
TRBV19	15	NA	TRBJ2-6	NA	CASSMILGGANVLTF	TGTGCCAGTAGTATGATCTTGGGAGGGGCCAACGTCCTGACTTTC
TRBV18	12	NA	TRBJ1-2	NA	CASSPMGNGYTF	TGTGCCAGCTCACCGATGGGAAATGGCTACACCTTC